The text below deals with one T cell receptor beta chain. Its antigen is still unknown. These data are taken from a study of monozygotic twins with inflammatory bowel disease. Study outcomes and limitations: Repertoires of patients may have been made more variable by differing immunosuppressive treatments. Separate T cell subtypes could not be resolved from one another.

Each TCR library used about 3,200 ng of total RNA. After re-calling the 5' RACE reads, TCRdb lists one entry per CDR3 protein, DNA absent. This sample's table has a few hundred thousand distinct CDR3 sequences. Germline assignment: CDR1 SGHDT and CDR2 YYEEEE. This CDR3 region has 16 residues. The receptor was isolated from a human donor with ulcerative colitis or Crohn's disease, or a healthy co-twin of an affected twin (not recorded which). The sequenced sample was blood. J is TRBJ2-2 and V is TRBV5-6. CDR3 sequence: CASSLDPVSLAGELFF.